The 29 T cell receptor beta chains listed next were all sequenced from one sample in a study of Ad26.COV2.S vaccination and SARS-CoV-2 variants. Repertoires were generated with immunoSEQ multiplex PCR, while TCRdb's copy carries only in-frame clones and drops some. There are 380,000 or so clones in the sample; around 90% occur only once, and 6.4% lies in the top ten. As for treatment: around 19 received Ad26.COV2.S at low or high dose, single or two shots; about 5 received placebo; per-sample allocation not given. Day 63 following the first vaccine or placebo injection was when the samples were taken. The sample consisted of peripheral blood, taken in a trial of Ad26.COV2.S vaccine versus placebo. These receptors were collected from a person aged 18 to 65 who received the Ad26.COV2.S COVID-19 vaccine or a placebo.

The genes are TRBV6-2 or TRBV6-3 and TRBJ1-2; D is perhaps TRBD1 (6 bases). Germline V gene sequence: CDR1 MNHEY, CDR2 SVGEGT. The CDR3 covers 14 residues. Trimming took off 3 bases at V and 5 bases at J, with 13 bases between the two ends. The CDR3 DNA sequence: TGTGCCAGCAGTTATGAACAGGGCCTATATGGCTACACCTTC. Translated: CASSYEQGLYGYTF.

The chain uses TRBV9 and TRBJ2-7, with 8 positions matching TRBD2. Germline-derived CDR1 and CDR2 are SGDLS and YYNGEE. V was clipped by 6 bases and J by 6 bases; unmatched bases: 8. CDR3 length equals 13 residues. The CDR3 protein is CASNREGQFEQYF. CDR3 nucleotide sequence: TGTGCCAGCAACCGGGAGGGCCAGTTCGAGCAGTACTTC.

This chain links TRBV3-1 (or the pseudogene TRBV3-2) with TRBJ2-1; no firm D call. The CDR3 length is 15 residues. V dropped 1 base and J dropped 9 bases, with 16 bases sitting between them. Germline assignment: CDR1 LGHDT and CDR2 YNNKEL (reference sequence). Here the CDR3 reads CASSQGPIRRGEQFF. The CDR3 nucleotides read TGTGCCAGCAGCCAAGGTCCCATCAGGAGAGGTGAGCAGTTCTTC.

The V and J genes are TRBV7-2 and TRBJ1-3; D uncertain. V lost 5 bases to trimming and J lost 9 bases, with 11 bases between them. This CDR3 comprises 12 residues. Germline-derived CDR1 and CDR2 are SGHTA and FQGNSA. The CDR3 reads CASSGTGVTIYF. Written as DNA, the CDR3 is TGTGCCAGCAGCGGAACTGGGGTCACCATATATTTT. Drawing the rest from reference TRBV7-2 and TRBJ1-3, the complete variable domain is GAGVSQSPSNKVTEKGKDVELRCDPISGHTALYWYRQSLGQGLEFLIYFQGNSAPDKSGLPSDRFSAERTGGSVSTLTIQRTQQEDSAVYLCASSGTGVTIYFGEGSWLTVV.

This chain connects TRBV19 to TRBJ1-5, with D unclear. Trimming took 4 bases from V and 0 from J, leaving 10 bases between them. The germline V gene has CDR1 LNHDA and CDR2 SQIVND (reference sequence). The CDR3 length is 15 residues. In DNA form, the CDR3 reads TGTGCCAGTAGTACAGGACGGTATAGCAATCAGCCCCAGCATTTT. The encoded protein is CASSTGRYSNQPQHF.

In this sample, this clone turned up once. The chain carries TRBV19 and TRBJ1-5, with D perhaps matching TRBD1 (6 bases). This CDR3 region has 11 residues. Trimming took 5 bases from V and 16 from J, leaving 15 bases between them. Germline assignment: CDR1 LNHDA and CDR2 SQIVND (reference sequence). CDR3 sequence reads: CASSYGPGHHF. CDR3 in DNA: TGTGCCAGTAGTTATGGGCCGGGACACCATTTT. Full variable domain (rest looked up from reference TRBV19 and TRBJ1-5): DGGITQSPKYLFRKEGQNVTLSCEQNLNHDAMYWYRQDPGQGLRLIYYSQIVNDFQKGDIAEGYSVSREKKESFPLTVTSAQKNPTAFYLCASSYGPGHHFGDGTRLSIL.

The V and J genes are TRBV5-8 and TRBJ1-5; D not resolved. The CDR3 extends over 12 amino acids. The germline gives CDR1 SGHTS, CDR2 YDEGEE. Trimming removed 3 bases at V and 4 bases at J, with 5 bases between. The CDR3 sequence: CASSSENQPQHF. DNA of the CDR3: TGTGCCAGCAGCTCTGAGAATCAGCCCCAGCATTTT.

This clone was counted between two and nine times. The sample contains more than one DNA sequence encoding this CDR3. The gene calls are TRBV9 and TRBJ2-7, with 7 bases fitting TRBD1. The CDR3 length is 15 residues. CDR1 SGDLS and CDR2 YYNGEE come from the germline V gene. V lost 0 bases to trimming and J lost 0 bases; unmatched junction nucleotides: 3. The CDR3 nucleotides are TGTGCCAGCAGCGTAGGACAGGGTGCCTCCTACGAGCAGTACTTC. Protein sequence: CASSVGQGASYEQYF.

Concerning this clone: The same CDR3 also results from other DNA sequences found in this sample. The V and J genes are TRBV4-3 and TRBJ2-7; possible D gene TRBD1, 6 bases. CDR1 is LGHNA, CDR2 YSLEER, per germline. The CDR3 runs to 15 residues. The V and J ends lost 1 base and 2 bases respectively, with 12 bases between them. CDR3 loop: CASSQGRGSAYEQYF. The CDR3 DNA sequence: TGCGCCAGCAGCCAAGGTAGGGGGAGCGCCTACGAGCAGTACTTC.

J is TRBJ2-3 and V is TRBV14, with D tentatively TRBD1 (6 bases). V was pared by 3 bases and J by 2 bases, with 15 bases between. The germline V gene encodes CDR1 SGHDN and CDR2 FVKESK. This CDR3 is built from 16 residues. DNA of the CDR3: TGTGCCAGCAGCCAGGTTACAGGGAACCCCACAGATACGCAGTATTTT. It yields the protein CASSQVTGNPTDTQYF.

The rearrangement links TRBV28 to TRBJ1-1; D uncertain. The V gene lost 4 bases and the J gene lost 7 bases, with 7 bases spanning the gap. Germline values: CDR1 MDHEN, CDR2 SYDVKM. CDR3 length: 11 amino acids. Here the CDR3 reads CASSYKFEAFF. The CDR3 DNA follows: TGTGCCAGCAGTTACAAGTTTGAAGCTTTCTTT.

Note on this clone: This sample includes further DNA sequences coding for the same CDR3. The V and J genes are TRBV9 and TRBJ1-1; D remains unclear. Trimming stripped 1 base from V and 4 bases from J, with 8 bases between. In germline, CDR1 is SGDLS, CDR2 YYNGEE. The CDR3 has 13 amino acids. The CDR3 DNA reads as TGTGCCAGCAGCGTAAGCGGTGGCACTGAAGCTTTCTTT. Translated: CASSVSGGTEAFF.

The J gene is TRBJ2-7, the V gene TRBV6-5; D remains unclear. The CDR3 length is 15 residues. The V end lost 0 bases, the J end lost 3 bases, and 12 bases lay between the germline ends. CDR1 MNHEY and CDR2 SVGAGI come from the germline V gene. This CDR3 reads CASSYSPPGVYEQYF. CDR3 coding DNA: TGTGCCAGCAGTTACTCCCCTCCTGGGGTCTACGAGCAGTACTTC.

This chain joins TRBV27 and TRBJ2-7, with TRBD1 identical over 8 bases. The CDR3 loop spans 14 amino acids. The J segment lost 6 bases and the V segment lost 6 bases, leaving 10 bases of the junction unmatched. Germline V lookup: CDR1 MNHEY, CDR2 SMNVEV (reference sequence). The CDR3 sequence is CASSRTGWAGEQYF. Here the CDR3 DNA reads TGTGCCAGCAGCCGGACAGGGTGGGCTGGCGAGCAGTACTTC.

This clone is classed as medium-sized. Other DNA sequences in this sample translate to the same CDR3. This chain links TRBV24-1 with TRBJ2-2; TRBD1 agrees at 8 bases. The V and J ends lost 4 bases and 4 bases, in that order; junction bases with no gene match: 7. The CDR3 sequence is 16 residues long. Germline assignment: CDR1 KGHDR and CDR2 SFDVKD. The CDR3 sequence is CATSDPGQGTTGELFF. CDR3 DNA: TGTGCCACCAGTGACCCCGGACAGGGTACCACCGGGGAGCTGTTTTTT.

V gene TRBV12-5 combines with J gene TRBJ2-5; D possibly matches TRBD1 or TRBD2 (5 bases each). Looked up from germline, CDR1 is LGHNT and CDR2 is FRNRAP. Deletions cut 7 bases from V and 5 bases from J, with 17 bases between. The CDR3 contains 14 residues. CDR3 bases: TGTGCTAGTGCCTTAGGGGTCGGGGTTGAGACCCAGTACTTC. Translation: CASALGVGVETQYF.

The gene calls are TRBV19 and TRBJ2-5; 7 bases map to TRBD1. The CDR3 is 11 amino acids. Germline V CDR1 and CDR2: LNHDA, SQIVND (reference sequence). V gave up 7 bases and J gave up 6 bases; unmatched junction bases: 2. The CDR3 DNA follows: TGTGCCAGTACGGACAGGCAGACCCAGTACTTC. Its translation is CASTDRQTQYF.

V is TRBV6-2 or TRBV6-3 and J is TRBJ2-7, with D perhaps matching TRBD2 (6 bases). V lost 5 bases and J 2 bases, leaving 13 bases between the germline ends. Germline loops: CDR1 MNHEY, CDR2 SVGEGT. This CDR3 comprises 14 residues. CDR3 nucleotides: TGTGCCAGCAGTGCGCGGGACGCGACCTACGAGCAGTACTTC. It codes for CASSARDATYEQYF.

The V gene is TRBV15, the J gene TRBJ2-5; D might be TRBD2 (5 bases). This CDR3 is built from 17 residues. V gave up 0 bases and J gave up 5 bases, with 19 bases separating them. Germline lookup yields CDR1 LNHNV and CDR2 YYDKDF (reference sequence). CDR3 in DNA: TGTGCCACCAGCAGAGACGATTCCGGACCCAGGAGGGAGACCCAGTACTTC. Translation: CATSRDDSGPRRETQYF.

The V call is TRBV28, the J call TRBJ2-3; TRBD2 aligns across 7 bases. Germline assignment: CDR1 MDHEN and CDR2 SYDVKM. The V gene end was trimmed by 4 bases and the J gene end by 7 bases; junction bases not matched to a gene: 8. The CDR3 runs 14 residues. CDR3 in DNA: TGTGCCAGCAGTTCGCGACTAGCCGGGAATACGCAGTATTTT. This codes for CASSSRLAGNTQYF.

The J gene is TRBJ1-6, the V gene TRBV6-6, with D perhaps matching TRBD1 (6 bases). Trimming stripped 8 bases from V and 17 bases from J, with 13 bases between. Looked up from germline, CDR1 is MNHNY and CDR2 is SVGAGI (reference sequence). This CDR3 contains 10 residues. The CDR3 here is CASGGPRVHF. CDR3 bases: TGTGCCAGCGGGGGGCCTAGGGTCCACTTT.

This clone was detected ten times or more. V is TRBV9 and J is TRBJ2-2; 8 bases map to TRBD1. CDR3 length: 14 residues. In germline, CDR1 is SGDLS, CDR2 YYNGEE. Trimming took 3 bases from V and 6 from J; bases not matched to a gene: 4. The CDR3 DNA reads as TGTGCCAGCAGCGCAGCACAGGGGGCCGGGGAGCTGTTTTTT. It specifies CASSAAQGAGELFF.

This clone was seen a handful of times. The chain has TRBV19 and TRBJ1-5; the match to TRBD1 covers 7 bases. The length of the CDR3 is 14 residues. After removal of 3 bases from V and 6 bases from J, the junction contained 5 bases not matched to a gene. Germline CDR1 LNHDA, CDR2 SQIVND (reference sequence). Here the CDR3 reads CASSIGQGGQPQHF. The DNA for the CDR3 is TGTGCCAGTAGTATCGGCCAGGGGGGTCAGCCCCAGCATTTT.

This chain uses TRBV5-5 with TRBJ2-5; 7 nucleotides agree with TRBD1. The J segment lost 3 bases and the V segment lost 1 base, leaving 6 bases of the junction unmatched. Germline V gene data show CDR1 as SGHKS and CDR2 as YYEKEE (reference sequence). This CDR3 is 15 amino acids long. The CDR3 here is CASSLWEGGEETQYF. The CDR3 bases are TGTGCCAGCAGCTTGTGGGAAGGGGGCGAAGAGACCCAGTACTTC. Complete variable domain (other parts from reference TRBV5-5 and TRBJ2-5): DAGVTQSPTHLIKTRGQQVTLRCSPISGHKSVSWYQQVLGQGPQFIFQYYEKEERGRGNFPDRFSARQFPNYSSELNVNALLLGDSALYLCASSLWEGGEETQYFGPGTRLLVL.

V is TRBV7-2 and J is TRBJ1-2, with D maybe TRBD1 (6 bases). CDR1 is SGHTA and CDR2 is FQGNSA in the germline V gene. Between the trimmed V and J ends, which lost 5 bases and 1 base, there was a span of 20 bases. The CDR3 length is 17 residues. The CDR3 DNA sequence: TGTGCCAGCAGCCCCCGAGGTAGGGGGGGCTTTAACTATGGCTACACCTTC. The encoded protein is CASSPRGRGGFNYGYTF.

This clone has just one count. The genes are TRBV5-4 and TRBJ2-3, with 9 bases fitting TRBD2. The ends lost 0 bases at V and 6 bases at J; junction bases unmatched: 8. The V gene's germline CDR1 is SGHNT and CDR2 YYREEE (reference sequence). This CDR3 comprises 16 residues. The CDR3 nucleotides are TGTGCCAGCAGCTTGGGGTCTAGCGGGGTGATGGATACGCAGTATTTT. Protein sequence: CASSLGSSGVMDTQYF.

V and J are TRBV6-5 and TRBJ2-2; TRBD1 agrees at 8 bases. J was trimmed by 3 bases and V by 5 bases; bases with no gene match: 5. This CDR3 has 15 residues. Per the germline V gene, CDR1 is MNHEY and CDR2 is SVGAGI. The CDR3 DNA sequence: TGTGCCAGCAGTCCCTACAGGGGGGACACCGGGGAGCTGTTTTTT. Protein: CASSPYRGDTGELFF.

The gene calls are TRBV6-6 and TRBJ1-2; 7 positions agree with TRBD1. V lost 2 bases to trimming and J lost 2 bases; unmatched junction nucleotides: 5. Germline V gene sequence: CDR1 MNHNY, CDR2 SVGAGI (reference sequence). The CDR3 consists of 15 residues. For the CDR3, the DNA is TGTGCCAGCAGTTACCCGACAGGGTCGAACTATGGCTACACCTTC. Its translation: CASSYPTGSNYGYTF.

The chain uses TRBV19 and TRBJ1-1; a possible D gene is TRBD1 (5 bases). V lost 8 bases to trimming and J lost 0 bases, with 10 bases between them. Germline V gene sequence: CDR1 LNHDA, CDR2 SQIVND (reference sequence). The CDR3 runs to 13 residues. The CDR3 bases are TGTGCCAGTGACGACAGAATGAACACTGAAGCTTTCTTT. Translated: CASDDRMNTEAFF.